These 5 T cell receptor beta chains were all obtained from the same sample, sequenced in a study of CD8 T cells in ankylosing spondylitis. Findings of the study overall: What seemed typical of ankylosing spondylitis blood was a TCR beta motif built from about 8 highly homologous variants.

These receptors have no known antigen. TCRdb independently ran MiXCR on the 5' RACE reads; one entry per CDR3 protein. The sample holds 470,000 or so distinct CDR3 sequences; roughly 27% are singletons and the top ten take roughly 1%. The sequenced sample consisted of blood, either unsorted or a sorted T cell fraction (not recorded which). The receptors originated from a male donor with ankylosing spondylitis.

The rearrangement links TRBV24-1 to TRBJ2-5; 7 bases are shared with TRBD2. The CDR3 covers 17 residues. With V trimmed by 1 base and J by 1 base, 8 bases remained unmatched. From germline, CDR1 is KGHDR and CDR2 SFDVKD. This CDR3 is CATSDLYTSVLQETQYF. CDR3 coding DNA: TGTGCCACCAGTGATTTATATACTAGCGTCCTCCAAGAGACCCAGTACTTC.

This clonotype has more than one count but fewer than ten. V is TRBV2 and J is TRBJ1-2; no clear D gene. With 6 bases removed from V and 7 bases from J, the gap between germline ends came to 12 bases. The CDR3 is 12 amino acids. Germline V gives CDR1 SNHLY, CDR2 FYNNEI. CDR3 in amino acids: CASSPRDGGYTF. The CDR3 bases are TGTGCCAGCAGCCCCCGTGATGGTGGCTACACCTTC.

The rearrangement joins TRBV5-1 to TRBJ2-1, with 10 bases aligning to TRBD2. V shed 4 bases, J shed 10 bases, and the junction held 14 bases outside the gene matches. CDR3 length: 16 amino acids. The germline V gene encodes CDR1 SGHRS and CDR2 YFSETQ. Here the CDR3 reads CASSTLAGESSFEQFF. CDR3 nucleotide sequence: TGCGCCAGCAGCACTCTAGCGGGAGAAAGCTCCTTCGAGCAGTTCTTC.

This clonotype showed up just a few times. The chain recombines TRBV5-1 with TRBJ2-1, with 10 bases matching TRBD2. The CDR3 has 13 residues. V lost 1 base to trimming and J lost 13 bases; unmatched junction nucleotides: 5. Germline V gives CDR1 SGHRS, CDR2 YFSETQ. The CDR3 protein is CASSLLSSGSQFF. CDR3 sequence (DNA): TGCGCCAGCAGCTTGCTTTCTAGCGGGAGCCAGTTCTTC.

The CDR3 DNA follows: TGCAGCGTTGTCGTCCAAACGGGGACTGAAGCTTTCTTT. It encodes CSVVVQTGTEAFF. The chain is built from TRBV29-1 and TRBJ1-1; D remains unclear. This CDR3 has 13 residues. The germline V and J ends were trimmed by 4 bases and 5 bases, with 14 bases remaining between them. Per the germline V gene, CDR1 is SQVTM and CDR2 is ANQGSEA.